Listed below are T cell receptor beta chains from one sample, sequenced in a study of cytomegalovirus exposure and HLA in healthy donors. Assay: immunoSEQ multiplex PCR; the TCRdb copy retains only in-frame clones and omits some. The sample lists 100,000 to 150,000 clones; around 80% were seen once. The sample was PBMCs. Every receptor here comes from a woman under 30 in good health and CMV-seronegative. Both conserved end residues are part of each CDR3. Clone size, where shown, is once, few, many, or a class for clones that have expanded.

j_gene: TRBJ2-5; abundance: .; v_gene: TRBV30; CDR3aa: CAWSVGGAPGETQYF
j_gene: TRBJ2-5; abundance: .; v_gene: TRBV5-4; CDR3aa: CASSSGLAVQETQYF
j_gene: TRBJ1-2; abundance: few; v_gene: TRBV27; CDR3aa: CASSISGGGYTF
j_gene: TRBJ1-1; abundance: .; v_gene: TRBV6-5; CDR3aa: CASSPPAGPAAFF
j_gene: TRBJ2-5; abundance: .; v_gene: TRBV5-4; CDR3aa: CASSPTAEETQYF
j_gene: TRBJ2-5; abundance: .; v_gene: TRBV5-1; CDR3aa: CASSLTGFQETQYF
j_gene: TRBJ2-5; abundance: .; v_gene: TRBV5-1; CDR3aa: CASSFGADNRQETQYF
j_gene: TRBJ2-7; abundance: .; v_gene: TRBV11-2; CDR3aa: CASSLVTSGRDEQYF
j_gene: TRBJ2-3; abundance: once; v_gene: TRBV9; CDR3aa: CASSTGDTTETDTQYF
j_gene: TRBJ2-5; abundance: .; v_gene: TRBV29-1; CDR3aa: CSVVYFSGDSYEETQYF
j_gene: TRBJ2-7; abundance: .; v_gene: TRBV6-5; CDR3aa: CASSYSIDYEQYF
j_gene: TRBJ2-3; abundance: .; v_gene: TRBV10-2; CDR3aa: CASRPGTSTDTQYF
j_gene: TRBJ1-1; abundance: .; v_gene: TRBV5-1; CDR3aa: CASSLLASGANTEAFF
j_gene: TRBJ2-7; abundance: few; v_gene: TRBV5-8; CDR3aa: CASSSRLAGEGQYF
j_gene: TRBJ1-2; abundance: .; v_gene: TRBV28; CDR3aa: CASSLGTFYGYTF
j_gene: TRBJ1-1; abundance: .; v_gene: TRBV18; CDR3aa: CASSREGGLDTEAFF
j_gene: TRBJ1-3; abundance: .; v_gene: TRBV5-1; CDR3aa: CASRLRGSGNTIYF
j_gene: TRBJ2-3; abundance: .; v_gene: TRBV29-1; CDR3aa: CSTGGLHTDTQYF
j_gene: TRBJ2-5; abundance: .; v_gene: TRBV27; CDR3aa: CASSQGAGAHRETQYF
j_gene: TRBJ2-7; abundance: .; v_gene: TRBV27; CDR3aa: CASSWSRTASYEQYF
j_gene: TRBJ2-7; abundance: few; v_gene: TRBV11-2; CDR3aa: CASSLKLAAHSQYF
j_gene: TRBJ1-1; abundance: .; v_gene: TRBV2; CDR3aa: CASSERQLSEAFF
j_gene: TRBJ1-2; abundance: once; v_gene: TRBV5-6; CDR3aa: CASSQDRGNGYTF
j_gene: TRBJ2-7; abundance: .; v_gene: TRBV27; CDR3aa: CASSRDRARLYEQYF
j_gene: TRBJ1-1; abundance: .; v_gene: TRBV4-1; CDR3aa: CASSQDRGSMRMNTEAFF
j_gene: TRBJ2-3; abundance: .; v_gene: TRBV6-5; CDR3aa: CASTKSGRGTDTQYF
j_gene: TRBJ2-1; abundance: .; v_gene: TRBV5-1; CDR3aa: CASSSPGIGNEQFF
j_gene: TRBJ1-5; abundance: .; v_gene: TRBV9; CDR3aa: CASSAGQGAWDQPQHF
j_gene: TRBJ2-7; abundance: .; v_gene: TRBV10-3; CDR3aa: CASEGQGGEQYF
j_gene: TRBJ2-7; abundance: .; v_gene: TRBV5-1; CDR3aa: CASSWTHGDRLRYTYEQYF
j_gene: TRBJ1-2; abundance: .; v_gene: TRBV6-6; CDR3aa: CASSYSTGAEYGYTF
j_gene: TRBJ2-5; abundance: .; v_gene: TRBV5-1; CDR3aa: CASSFEPPEETQYF
j_gene: TRBJ2-2; abundance: once; v_gene: TRBV4-2; CDR3aa: CASSQDGGLAGGRRNTGELFF
j_gene: TRBJ1-5; abundance: .; v_gene: TRBV27; CDR3aa: CASSATGNNQPQHF
j_gene: TRBJ2-5; abundance: many; v_gene: TRBV4-2; CDR3aa: CASSQAQETQYF
j_gene: TRBJ1-2; abundance: few; v_gene: TRBV14; CDR3aa: CASSQYTEDYGYTF
j_gene: TRBJ2-7; abundance: .; v_gene: TRBV5-4; CDR3aa: CASSLGGRDYEQYF
j_gene: TRBJ1-2; abundance: .; v_gene: TRBV5-1; CDR3aa: CASSPKSTGGKDYGYTF
j_gene: TRBJ2-7; abundance: .; v_gene: TRBV29-1; CDR3aa: CSVEVADYEQYF
j_gene: TRBJ2-3; abundance: .; v_gene: TRBV6-1; CDR3aa: CASSERGQTDTQYF
j_gene: TRBJ1-4; abundance: .; v_gene: TRBV18; CDR3aa: CASSRETGEKLFF
j_gene: TRBJ2-2; abundance: .; v_gene: TRBV18; CDR3aa: CASSTGGTGELFF
j_gene: TRBJ1-5; abundance: once; v_gene: TRBV19; CDR3aa: CASLDRGDQPQHF
j_gene: TRBJ2-1; abundance: .; v_gene: TRBV5-1; CDR3aa: CASSSTGGSYNEQFF
j_gene: TRBJ2-3; abundance: few; v_gene: TRBV7-2; CDR3aa: CASSKALGYKPTDTQYF
j_gene: TRBJ1-2; abundance: .; v_gene: TRBV6-5; CDR3aa: CASSYDGGIGGYTF
j_gene: TRBJ2-1; abundance: .; v_gene: TRBV30; CDR3aa: CAWSRAESGDEQFF